This entry lists 25 T cell receptor beta chains sequenced from one sample in a study of blood T cell repertoires in COVID-19. Repertoires were generated with immunoSEQ multiplex PCR, while TCRdb's copy carries only in-frame clones and drops some. The sample has around 240,000 clones; 80% to 90% are singletons. Sequences were obtained from PBMCs or T cells enriched from blood (not recorded which). These receptors all come from a woman in her fifties or sixties who had recovered from COVID-19.

This chain joins TRBV5-1 and TRBJ1-2; no reliable D call. CDR1 is SGHRS, CDR2 YFSETQ, per germline. V was pared by 0 bases and J by 3 bases, with 9 bases between. The CDR3 totals 14 residues. The chain's CDR3 is CASSLAPPDYGYTF. The CDR3 DNA sequence: TGCGCCAGCAGCTTGGCGCCTCCGGACTATGGCTACACCTTC.

The chain combines TRBV11-2 with TRBJ2-7, with 9 bases matching TRBD2. This CDR3 is built from 18 residues. V was pared by 6 bases and J by 1 base, with 16 bases of the junction left unmatched. Germline V CDR1 and CDR2: SGHAT, FQNNGV. CDR3 sequence reads: CASSGRLLAGGTSYEQYF. In DNA, the CDR3 is TGTGCCAGCAGTGGGCGGCTGCTGGCGGGAGGGACTTCCTACGAGCAGTACTTC.

This chain connects TRBV2 to TRBJ1-4; TRBD1 matches 8 bases. The J segment lost 4 bases and the V segment lost 6 bases, leaving 4 bases of the junction unmatched. The CDR3 spans 14 residues. The germline CDR1 and CDR2 sequences are SNHLY and FYNNEI. CDR3: CASRSGGFNEKLFF. The CDR3 bases are TGTGCCAGCAGATCAGGGGGCTTTAATGAAAAACTGTTTTTT.

The chain has TRBV7-9 and TRBJ1-2; 12 bases match TRBD1. This CDR3 has 18 residues. The V gene's germline CDR1 is SEHNR and CDR2 FQNEAQ (reference sequence). With 6 bases clipped from V and 6 bases from J, the junction kept 17 bases outside the gene matches. CDR3 DNA: TGTGCCAGCAGTTTCATCCTGGGACAGGGGGCAGCGCCGGATGGCTACACCTTC. Its translation is CASSFILGQGAAPDGYTF.

This chain joins TRBV18 and TRBJ1-5; 8 bases fit TRBD1. J was trimmed by 2 bases and V by 4 bases; bases with no gene match: 4. This CDR3 has 15 amino acids. Germline V gene lookup returns CDR1 KGHSH and CDR2 LQKENI. CDR3 bases: TGTGCCAGCTCACTCCTGGGACAGGGCAATCAGCCCCAGCATTTT. Translated, it gives CASSLLGQGNQPQHF.

This clone was seen only a few times. The J gene is TRBJ1-2, the V gene TRBV29-1; D unclear. This CDR3 has 14 amino acids. Germline CDR1 is SQVTM and CDR2 is ANQGSEA. V was clipped by 0 bases and J by 4 bases, with 12 bases between them. The CDR3 here is CSVEDPSVGYGYTF. As DNA, the CDR3 is TGCAGCGTTGAAGATCCCTCGGTTGGCTATGGCTACACCTTC.

This clone appeared once. J is TRBJ2-2 and V is TRBV27; D is perhaps TRBD1 (5 bases). Germline V gives CDR1 MNHEY, CDR2 SMNVEV (reference sequence). V lost 2 bases to trimming and J lost 4 bases, with 8 bases between them. This CDR3 spans 14 amino acids. The CDR3 loop is CASSLRGLTGELFF. In nucleotides, the CDR3 is TGTGCCAGCAGTTTAAGGGGTCTCACCGGGGAGCTGTTTTTT.

This chain connects TRBV18 to TRBJ2-5; TRBD2 matches 8 bases. The CDR3 loop spans 15 amino acids. CDR1 and CDR2 from the germline V gene are KGHSH and LQKENI. Trimming took 1 base from V and 3 from J; bases not matched to a gene: 4. CDR3 sequence: CASSPRPAGEETQYF. The CDR3, as DNA: TGTGCCAGCTCACCACGGCCAGCGGGAGAAGAGACCCAGTACTTC. Combining the CDR3 with reference TRBV18 and TRBJ2-5 gives the whole variable domain NAGVMQNPRHLVRRRGQEARLRCSPMKGHSHVYWYRQLPEEGLKFMVYLQKENIIDESGMPKERFSAEFPKEGPSILRIQQVVRGDSAAYFCASSPRPAGEETQYFGPGTRLLVL.

The chain employs TRBV5-6 and TRBJ1-5; weak D call: TRBD1 (6 bases). Trimming removed 3 bases from V and 4 bases from J, with 11 bases in between. Germline CDR1 and CDR2: SGHDT and YYEEEE. The CDR3 sequence is 14 residues long. CDR3 amino acids: CASSYGQQNQPQHF. DNA of the CDR3: TGTGCCAGCAGCTACGGACAGCAGAATCAGCCCCAGCATTTT.

The V call is TRBV18, the J call TRBJ2-3, with 10 nucleotides matching TRBD1. Losses at the gene ends were 6 bases for V and 5 bases for J; bases not matched to a gene: 8. The CDR3 consists of 15 residues. Germline lookup yields CDR1 KGHSH and CDR2 LQKENI. DNA of the CDR3: TGTGCCAGCTCGCAATTGGGACAGGGGCTAGATACGCAGTATTTT. The encoded protein is CASSQLGQGLDTQYF.

The table lists this clone with a few counts. V and J are TRBV28 and TRBJ2-2, with 10 nucleotides matching TRBD2. The CDR3 runs to 15 residues. In germline, CDR1 is MDHEN, CDR2 SYDVKM. Trimming took 5 bases from V and 6 from J; bases not matched to a gene: 6. CDR3 region: CASSPPGLASGELFF. CDR3 bases: TGTGCCAGCAGTCCCCCGGGACTAGCGTCCGGGGAGCTGTTTTTT. Full variable domain (remainder filled in from reference TRBV28 and TRBJ2-2): DVKVTQSSRYLVKRTGEKVFLECVQDMDHENMFWYRQDPGLGLRLIYFSYDVKMKEKGDIPEGYSVSREKKERFSLILESASTNQTSMYLCASSPPGLASGELFFGEGSRLTVL.

Concerning this clone itself: The junction differs from germline at one of its ends, possibly a read error. This rearrangement joins TRBV2 to TRBJ1-4; D is unclear. Germline V gene sequence: CDR1 SNHLY, CDR2 FYNNEI. The CDR3 contains 12 residues. CDR3 nucleotides: TGTGCCAACAGTGATGTAGCTGAAAAACTGTTTTTT. Translating it yields CANSDVAEKLFF.

This sequence joins TRBV15 and TRBJ2-1; possibly TRBD2 for D (6 bases). The germline gives CDR1 LNHNV, CDR2 YYDKDF (reference sequence). V lost 2 bases to trimming and J lost 5 bases, with 10 bases between them. The CDR3 sequence is 14 residues long. The CDR3 here is CATSRTRGNNEQFF. The CDR3, as DNA: TGTGCCACCAGCAGAACCCGGGGGAACAATGAGCAGTTCTTC.

This clone was recorded only once. The rearrangement joins TRBV28 to TRBJ1-6, with D perhaps TRBD1 (5 bases). The germline CDR1 and CDR2 sequences are MDHEN and SYDVKM. The CDR3 is made up of 15 amino acids. V lost 2 bases, J lost 14 bases, and 19 bases lay in between. The CDR3 nucleotides are TGTGCCAGCAGTTTAGGGAGGGGACGCCCTTTGGCCCTCCACTTT. Encoded protein: CASSLGRGRPLALHF.

V is TRBV25-1 and J is TRBJ1-6; 7 bases map to TRBD1. Germline lookup yields CDR1 MGHDK and CDR2 SYGVNS. V was pared by 2 bases and J by 10 bases, with 11 bases of the junction left unmatched. This CDR3 region has 16 residues. CDR3 DNA sequence: TGTGCCAGCAGTGAAACCGGGACAGTGATCGGATCACCCCTCCACTTT. This encodes CASSETGTVIGSPLHF.

The chain combines TRBV7-8 with TRBJ2-7; 13 bases are a match to TRBD2. Trimming removed 5 bases from V and 0 bases from J; junction bases left unmatched: 7. Germline CDR1 is SGHVS and CDR2 is FQNEAQ. This CDR3 region has 17 residues. The CDR3 bases are TGTGCCAGCAGCCGGACTAGCGGGGGATCCAGCTCCTACGAGCAGTACTTC. It translates to CASSRTSGGSSSYEQYF.

V is TRBV2 and J is TRBJ2-1; 8 positions match TRBD1. From germline, CDR1 is SNHLY and CDR2 FYNNEI. The J segment lost 3 bases and the V segment lost 5 bases, leaving 6 bases of the junction unmatched. This CDR3 has 15 residues. CDR3 protein: CASSRLGQGYNEQFF. In DNA, the CDR3 is TGTGCCAGCAGTCGTCTAGGACAGGGCTACAATGAGCAGTTCTTC.

V usage is TRBV29-1 and J usage is TRBJ1-5, with D possibly matching TRBD1 (6 bases). CDR1 is SQVTM and CDR2 is ANQGSEA in the germline V gene. Trimming cost V 5 bases and J 4 bases, with 12 bases left between them. This CDR3 comprises 13 residues. CDR3 DNA: TGCAGCGTTAAAACAGGGACGAATCAGCCCCAGCATTTT. Protein sequence: CSVKTGTNQPQHF.

This rearrangement joins TRBV5-1 to TRBJ1-5; D is unresolved. CDR1 SGHRS and CDR2 YFSETQ come from the germline V gene. V was cut by 4 bases and J by 5 bases, with 13 bases left in between. The CDR3 is made up of 14 amino acids. This CDR3 reads CASSLRGGDQPQHF. Written as DNA, the CDR3 is TGCGCCAGCAGCCTGCGGGGAGGCGATCAGCCCCAGCATTTT.

This chain links TRBV27 with TRBJ2-1, with D possibly being TRBD2 (6 bases). CDR3 length: 15 residues. Germline values: CDR1 MNHEY, CDR2 SMNVEV (reference sequence). V was pared by 3 bases and J by 2 bases, with 11 bases between. Here the CDR3 reads CASSLGGAAYNEQFF. The CDR3 DNA sequence: TGTGCCAGCAGTTTGGGGGGAGCGGCCTACAATGAGCAGTTCTTC.

The table lists this clone with a count of one. The chain recombines TRBV29-1 with TRBJ1-1, with TRBD1 as a possible D gene (5 bases). Trimming took off 7 bases at V and 5 bases at J, with 20 bases between the two ends. In germline, CDR1 is SQVTM, CDR2 ANQGSEA. CDR3 length: 14 residues. CDR3 residues: CSATSQLKGTEAFF. The CDR3 DNA sequence: TGCAGCGCTACCTCGCAACTTAAGGGGACTGAAGCTTTCTTT.

The J gene is TRBJ1-1, the V gene TRBV5-6, with 9 bases that match TRBD1. V shed 1 base and J 7 bases; nucleotides not matched to a gene: 2. CDR1 is SGHDT and CDR2 is YYEEEE in the germline V gene. The CDR3 loop spans 13 amino acids. CDR3 loop: CASSLWDRVEAFF. CDR3 sequence (DNA): TGTGCCAGCAGCTTGTGGGACAGGGTTGAAGCTTTCTTT.

The CDR3 nucleotides read TGTGCCAGCAGTCTTTTAGCGGGAGATTACGATACGCAGTATTTT. This sequence encodes CASSLLAGDYDTQYF. The rearrangement links TRBV2 to TRBJ2-3; TRBD2 matches at 9 bases. V gave up 5 bases and J gave up 6 bases; unmatched junction bases: 9. The CDR3 runs to 15 residues. Germline V gives CDR1 SNHLY, CDR2 FYNNEI. Variable domain in full (rest from reference TRBV2 and TRBJ2-3): EPEVTQTPSHQVTQMGQEVILRCVPISNHLYFYWYRQILGQKVEFLVSFYNNEISEKSEIFDDQFSVERPDGSNFTLKIRSTKLEDSAMYFCASSLLAGDYDTQYFGPGTRLTVL.

This clone appeared once. V and J are TRBV18 and TRBJ2-3, with 9 bases matching TRBD2. The germline V gene has CDR1 KGHSH and CDR2 LQKENI. The trim removed 3 bases at V and 1 base at J, leaving 2 bases unmatched. The CDR3 sequence is 15 residues long. CDR3 loop: CASSPTSGGTDTQYF. CDR3 coding DNA: TGTGCCAGCTCACCGACTAGCGGTGGCACAGATACGCAGTATTTT.

The V and J genes are TRBV5-1 and TRBJ2-3, with D tentatively TRBD2 (5 bases). Trimming pared 5 bases from V and 5 bases from J, leaving 9 bases between. This CDR3 spans 12 amino acids. Germline V CDR1 and CDR2: SGHRS, YFSETQ. In nucleotides, the CDR3 is TGCGCCAGCAGTGATCGGGAAGATACGCAGTATTTT. Its translation: CASSDREDTQYF.